Below, 14 T cell receptor beta chains from the same sample are listed, as sequenced in a study of T cells in Graves' hyperthyroidism and ophthalmopathy. Amplified TCR beta CDR3 regions derived from RNA transcripts. During a first-round RT-PCR of the TCR CDR3, the HTBI primer set was used. MiXCR was run by TCRdb on the multiplex PCR reads, yielding one entry per CDR3 protein. The sample contains about 350,000 distinct CDR3 sequences, roughly 18% of which appear only once. The source material was blood. These receptors came from a woman in her 40s with Graves' ophthalmopathy.

This clonotype has a count of ten or more. Likely a read error: the CDR3 ends without its conserved phenylalanine or tryptophan. This chain joins TRBV28 and TRBJ1-6, with no clear D. The V and J ends lost 3 bases and 0 bases respectively, with 9 bases between them. This CDR3 has 16 amino acids. The germline CDR1 and CDR2 sequences are MDHEN and SYDVKM. The DNA for the CDR3 is TGTGCCAGCAGTTTGGCCGGAACCTCCTATAATTCACCCCTCCACTCT. Protein product: CASSLAGTSYNSPLHS.

This clonotype occurred many times. V gene TRBV9 combines with J gene TRBJ1-3, with 7 bases that match TRBD1. V shed 3 bases and J 2 bases; nucleotides not matched to a gene: 2. This CDR3 spans 14 amino acids. Looked up from germline, CDR1 is SGDLS and CDR2 is YYNGEE. The CDR3 is CASSDQGAGNTIYF. The CDR3 region has the DNA TGTGCCAGCAGCGACCAGGGGGCTGGAAACACCATATATTTT.

Many counts were recorded for this clonotype. V usage is TRBV28 and J usage is TRBJ1-6; 9 bases align to TRBD1. Germline CDR1 and CDR2: MDHEN and SYDVKM. V lost 6 bases to trimming and J lost 9 bases; unmatched junction nucleotides: 9. There are 15 residues in the CDR3. The CDR3 nucleotides are TGTGCCAGCAGGTTCCTGGACAGGGGATTTTCACCCCTCCACTTT. Its translation: CASRFLDRGFSPLHF.

This clonotype was found many times. V usage is TRBV6-5 and J usage is TRBJ2-5; the D is unclear. The germline V gene has CDR1 MNHEY and CDR2 SVGAGI. Trimming cost V 6 bases and J 3 bases, with 11 bases left between them. This CDR3 region has 13 residues. The CDR3 protein is CASSRGWEETQYF. Here the CDR3 DNA reads TGTGCCAGCAGCCGCGGATGGGAAGAGACCCAGTACTTC.

The V call is TRBV6-1, the J call TRBJ1-3; TRBD1 might be the D (6 bases). Germline V CDR1 and CDR2: MNHNS, SASEGT. The CDR3 loop spans 16 amino acids. The V end was cut by 6 bases, the J end by 0 bases, with 15 bases between. The CDR3 spells CASSRKGGVSGNTIYF. The CDR3 DNA sequence: TGTGCCAGCAGCCGAAAGGGGGGGGTCTCTGGAAACACCATATATTTT.

The sample holds a few counts of this clonotype. Its ends do not fully match the called genes, so a read error is possible. The chain is built from TRBV12-3 or TRBV12-4 and TRBJ1-6, with D perhaps matching TRBD1 (6 bases). The CDR3 covers 16 residues. CDR3 sequence (DNA): TGTGCCGGCAGTTTACGGGGGAGGCAGGGGAATTCACCCCTCCACTTT. Its translation is CAGSLRGRQGNSPLHF.

This clonotype was recorded many times. V and J are TRBV20-1 and TRBJ2-7; D is uncertain. Trimming cost V 6 bases and J 5 bases, with 11 bases left between them. Germline-derived CDR1 and CDR2 are DFQATT and SNEGSKA (reference sequence). This CDR3 is 11 amino acids long. DNA for the CDR3: TGCAGTGCCCGTCAGGTCAACGAGCAGTACTTC. This gives the protein CSARQVNEQYF.

This clonotype was counted ten times or more. The germline gene is not matched at one end of the junction; a read error may be the cause. This rearrangement joins TRBV6-5 to TRBJ2-5; D perhaps matches TRBD2 (5 bases). CDR3 size: 15 residues. Germline CDR1 is MNHEY and CDR2 is SVGAGI. CDR3: CASSDSGSRGETQYF. CDR3 nucleotide sequence: TGTGCCAGCAGTGACTCGGGATCCCGGGGAGAGACCCAGTACTTC.

The sample holds a few counts of this clonotype. A read error may explain this, as a much larger clone is one base away. This chain uses TRBV30 with TRBJ1-5; 7 positions match TRBD1. The CDR3 is 13 amino acids. CDR1 and CDR2 (germline): GTSNPN, SVGIG (reference sequence). As DNA, the CDR3 is TGTGCCTGGAGTGGACAGGGAAATCCGCCCCAGCATTTT. Residues: CAWSGQGNPPQHF. Variable domain in full (rest from reference TRBV30 and TRBJ1-5): SQTIHQWPATLVQPVGSPLSLECTVEGTSNPNLYWYRQAAGRGLQLLFYSVGIGQISSEVPQNLSASRPQDRQFILSSKKLLLSDSGFYLCAWSGQGNPPQHFGDGTRLSIL.

This clonotype has at least ten counts. The V call is TRBV6-5, the J call TRBJ2-7; no definite D call. In germline, CDR1 is MNHEY, CDR2 SVGAGI. This CDR3 is 14 amino acids long. V dropped 0 bases and J dropped 5 bases, with 11 bases sitting between them. CDR3 in DNA: TGTGCCAGCAGTTACTCGGGCAATGTCCACGAGCAGTACTTC. It yields the protein CASSYSGNVHEQYF.

This clonotype was observed many times. This rearrangement joins TRBV11-2 to TRBJ1-5; a possible D gene is TRBD1 (5 bases). This CDR3 comprises 13 residues. V lost 3 bases, J lost 7 bases, and 10 bases lay in between. The V gene's germline CDR1 is SGHAT and CDR2 FQNNGV. Written as DNA, the CDR3 is TGTGCCAGCAGCTTGGGGGTACAGCAGCCCCAGCATTTT. Its protein product is CASSLGVQQPQHF.

A remark on this clonotype: This may be a read error, as it is one base from a much larger clone. The chain recombines TRBV20-1 with TRBJ2-7; no clear D. Germline V gene lookup returns CDR1 DFQATT and CDR2 SNEGSKA (reference sequence). The CDR3 contains 13 residues. Deletions cut 2 bases from V and 2 bases from J, with 10 bases between. Here the CDR3 DNA reads TGCAGTGCTAGATCCGGGCAGACCTACGAGCAGTACTTC. Protein product: CSARSGQTYEQYF.

There are many counts of this clonotype. The chain combines TRBV28 with TRBJ1-1; no reliable D call. The CDR3 loop spans 12 amino acids. The germline CDR1 and CDR2 sequences are MDHEN and SYDVKM. V was trimmed by 7 bases and J by 1 base, leaving 7 bases between them. Written as DNA, the CDR3 is TGTGCCAGCACCTGGGGGAACACTGAAGCTTTCTTT. It encodes CASTWGNTEAFF.

This clonotype has only a few counts. V usage is TRBV6-1 and J usage is TRBJ2-7; 10 bases fit TRBD2. V gave up 0 bases and J gave up 4 bases; unmatched junction bases: 6. The CDR3 sequence is 16 residues long. Germline lookup yields CDR1 MNHNS and CDR2 SASEGT. Written as DNA, the CDR3 is TGTGCCAGCAGTGAAGCGCGGACTAGCGGTCGTTACGAGCAGTACTTC. This gives the protein CASSEARTSGRYEQYF.